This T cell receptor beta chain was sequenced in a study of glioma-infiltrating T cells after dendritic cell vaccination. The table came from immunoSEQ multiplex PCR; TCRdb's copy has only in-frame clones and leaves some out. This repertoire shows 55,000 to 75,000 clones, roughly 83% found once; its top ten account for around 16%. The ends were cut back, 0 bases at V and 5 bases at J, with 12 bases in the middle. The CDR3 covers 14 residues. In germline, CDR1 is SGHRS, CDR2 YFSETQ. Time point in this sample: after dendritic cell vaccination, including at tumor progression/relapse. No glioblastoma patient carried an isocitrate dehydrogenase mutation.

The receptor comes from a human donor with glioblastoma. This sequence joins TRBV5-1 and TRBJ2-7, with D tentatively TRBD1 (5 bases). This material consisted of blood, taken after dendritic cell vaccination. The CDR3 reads CASSLGGDRHEQYF. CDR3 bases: TGCGCCAGCAGCTTGGGGGGTGACAGACACGAGCAGTACTTC.